This TCR beta chain was observed in a study of cytomegalovirus exposure and HLA in healthy donors. Study-level findings and limits: Most TCRs appeared rarely, but some public TCRs recurred in many donors. Three CMV-associated chains proved CMV antigen-specific in vitro. Over 150 TCR beta chains were listed as cytomegalovirus-associated.

Comment on this clone: The antigen is undetermined.

Libraries were prepared by immunoSEQ multiplex PCR; TCRdb keeps only in-frame clonotypes and omits some of them. The sample includes 30,000 to 40,000 clones, roughly 91% of them seen just once. The TCR sequence derives from a young man in good health and CMV-seronegative. The sequenced sample was PBMCs.

CDR3 sequence: CASSLTVAGVPEQYF. CDR3 DNA sequence: TGCGCCAGCAGCTTGACGGTAGCGGGAGTACCCGAGCAGTACTTC. The chain joins TRBV5-1 to TRBJ2-7, with 9 bases lining up with TRBD2. CDR1 is SGHRS, CDR2 YFSETQ, per germline. V was clipped by 1 base and J by 6 bases; unmatched bases: 8. The CDR3 runs to 15 residues.